In its sample, the clone carrying this T cell receptor beta chain was seen many times. Diagnosis relied on clinical symptoms, serum thyroxine and TRAb, thyroid ultrasound and orbital computed tomography. The source material, RNA transcripts, was used to amplify TCR beta CDR3 regions. HTBI primers drove first-round RT-PCR of the TCR CDR3. TCRdb redid the calling of the multiplex PCR reads with MiXCR, one entry per CDR3 protein. The sample includes around 300,000 distinct CDR3 sequences, roughly 15% of them seen just once. Germline V gene sequence: CDR1 SGHRS, CDR2 YFSETQ. This CDR3 spans 14 amino acids. V was pared by 0 bases and J by 7 bases, with 11 bases between. The data were taken from a study of T cells in Graves' hyperthyroidism and ophthalmopathy.

This receptor was taken from a woman aged 25 to 39 with Graves' hyperthyroidism that later progressed to Graves' ophthalmopathy. Material for sequencing was blood. This chain uses TRBV5-1 with TRBJ2-1, with D maybe TRBD2 (5 bases). The CDR3 DNA is TGCGCCAGCAGCTTGGAACTAGTAGAGAATGAGCAGTTCTTC. It is translated as CASSLELVENEQFF. Complete variable domain (other parts from reference TRBV5-1 and TRBJ2-1): KAGVTQTPRYLIKTRGQQVTLSCSPISGHRSVSWYQQTPGQGLQFLFEYFSETQRNKGNFPGRFSGRQFSNSRSEMNVSTLELGDSALYLCASSLELVENEQFFGPGTRLTVL.